The rows below give T cell receptor beta chains drawn from one sample of a study of molecular identifiers for immune sequencing clone quantification. TCRdb re-called the PCR reads with MiXCR, one entry per CDR3 protein. The sample contains about 65,000 distinct CDR3 sequences, 17% of which appear only once. Source material: naive CD8+ T cells from blood, with Jurkat cell RNA spiked in. Receptors were obtained from a human donor in good health. Some libraries in this study had Jurkat cell RNA spiked in. Both conserved end residues are part of each CDR3. The D gene is left open where the match is weak. Expanded clones get a size class; other rows say once, few or many, or leave the size out.

d_call: -
clone_size: many
j_call: TRBJ2-7
v_call: TRBV29-1
cdr3_aa: CSVRWAGAYYEQYF
cdr3_nt: TGCAGCGTCCGTTGGGCAGGGGCCTACTACGAGCAGTACTTC

d_call: TRBD2
clone_size: many
j_call: TRBJ2-2
v_call: TRBV29-1
cdr3_aa: CSVELAGVETGELFF
cdr3_nt: TGCAGCGTTGAACTAGCGGGAGTAGAGACCGGGGAGCTGTTTTTT

d_call: -
clone_size: -
j_call: TRBJ2-2
v_call: TRBV10-3
cdr3_aa: CAMESGPNTGELFF
cdr3_nt: TGTGCCATGGAGAGTGGGCCGAACACCGGGGAGCTGTTTTTT

d_call: -
clone_size: many
j_call: TRBJ2-5
v_call: TRBV7-9
cdr3_aa: CASSHPGQRQETQYF
cdr3_nt: TGTGCCAGCAGTCATCCTGGACAGCGCCAAGAGACCCAGTACTTC

d_call: -
clone_size: -
j_call: TRBJ2-7
v_call: TRBV19
cdr3_aa: CASSIGPEAYERYF
cdr3_nt: TGTGCCAGTAGTATCGGGCCAGAGGCCTACGAGCGGTACTTC

d_call: -
clone_size: many
j_call: TRBJ2-5
v_call: TRBV7-9
cdr3_aa: CASSLRPQETQYF
cdr3_nt: TGTGCCAGCAGCTTGCGGCCCCAAGAGACCCAGTACTTC

d_call: TRBD2
clone_size: -
j_call: TRBJ2-1
v_call: TRBV6-5
cdr3_aa: CASSFPGTSRYNEQFF
cdr3_nt: TGTGCCAGCAGTTTCCCCGGGACTAGCCGTTACAATGAGCAGTTCTTC

d_call: TRBD1
clone_size: many
j_call: TRBJ2-7
v_call: TRBV2
cdr3_aa: CASKRTGMRHEQYF
cdr3_nt: TGTGCCAGCAAAAGGACAGGGATGAGGCACGAGCAGTACTTC

d_call: -
clone_size: many
j_call: TRBJ2-3
v_call: TRBV29-1
cdr3_aa: CSVLLGAFTDTQYF
cdr3_nt: TGCAGCGTTCTCTTAGGGGCATTCACAGATACGCAGTATTTT

d_call: -
clone_size: -
j_call: TRBJ2-7
v_call: TRBV27
cdr3_aa: CASSLLGIGNYEQYF
cdr3_nt: TGTGCCAGCAGTTTATTGGGGATAGGGAACTACGAGCAGTACTTC

d_call: TRBD1
clone_size: many
j_call: TRBJ2-7
v_call: TRBV3-1
cdr3_aa: CASSQPTGGPTYEQYF
cdr3_nt: TGTGCCAGCAGCCAGCCGACAGGGGGCCCGACCTACGAGCAGTACTTC

d_call: -
clone_size: many
j_call: TRBJ1-5
v_call: TRBV20-1
cdr3_aa: CSARDTGSGQPQHF
cdr3_nt: TGCAGTGCTAGAGACACAGGTTCGGGGCAGCCCCAGCATTTT

d_call: TRBD1
clone_size: many
j_call: TRBJ1-6
v_call: TRBV6-5
cdr3_aa: CASSYSGQGDSPLHF
cdr3_nt: TGTGCCAGCAGTTACTCGGGACAGGGGGATTCACCCCTCCACTTT

d_call: TRBD1
clone_size: many
j_call: TRBJ2-1
v_call: TRBV24-1
cdr3_aa: CATSDSQGPLGEQFF
cdr3_nt: TGTGCCACCAGTGATTCACAGGGGCCGCTTGGAGAGCAGTTCTTC

d_call: -
clone_size: many
j_call: TRBJ2-1
v_call: TRBV7-8
cdr3_aa: CASSLGMSINFYNEQFF
cdr3_nt: TGTGCCAGCAGCTTAGGGATGAGTATTAACTTCTACAATGAGCAGTTCTTC

d_call: TRBD1
clone_size: many
j_call: TRBJ2-1
v_call: TRBV4-1
cdr3_aa: CASSHASTGGNEQFF
cdr3_nt: TGCGCCAGCAGCCATGCCTCTACAGGGGGAAATGAGCAGTTCTTC

d_call: -
clone_size: many
j_call: TRBJ2-2
v_call: TRBV12-5
cdr3_aa: CASGLDLDLNTGELFF
cdr3_nt: TGTGCTAGTGGTTTGGATCTGGACCTAAACACCGGGGAGCTGTTTTTT

d_call: -
clone_size: few
j_call: TRBJ2-2
v_call: TRBV28
cdr3_aa: CATRIFGRDGELFF
cdr3_nt: TGTGCCACCAGGATATTCGGGAGAGACGGGGAGCTGTTTTTT

d_call: -
clone_size: few
j_call: TRBJ1-1
v_call: TRBV12-3/TRBV12-4
cdr3_aa: CASSLGRMNTEAFF
cdr3_nt: TGTGCCAGCAGTTTAGGACGTATGAACACTGAAGCTTTCTTT

d_call: -
clone_size: many
j_call: TRBJ2-1
v_call: TRBV6-6
cdr3_aa: CASSYFGGGGEQFF
cdr3_nt: TGTGCCAGCAGTTACTTCGGAGGGGGGGGTGAGCAGTTCTTC

d_call: TRBD2
clone_size: many
j_call: TRBJ2-1
v_call: TRBV7-9
cdr3_aa: CASSFSREVLSYNEQFF
cdr3_nt: TGTGCCAGCAGCTTTTCGCGGGAGGTACTCTCCTACAATGAGCAGTTCTTC

d_call: TRBD2
clone_size: many
j_call: TRBJ2-7
v_call: TRBV4-1
cdr3_aa: CASSQGPPGLALTYEQYF
cdr3_nt: TGCGCCAGCAGCCAAGGGCCCCCGGGACTAGCGTTAACCTACGAGCAGTACTTC

d_call: TRBD1
clone_size: many
j_call: TRBJ2-7
v_call: TRBV19
cdr3_aa: CASRPGQGPYEQYF
cdr3_nt: TGTGCCAGTAGACCGGGACAGGGACCCTACGAGCAGTACTTC

d_call: -
clone_size: -
j_call: TRBJ2-1
v_call: TRBV5-3
cdr3_aa: CASSLVGGAVERFF
cdr3_nt: TGTGCCAGCAGCTTGGTGGGGGGGGCGGTAGAGCGGTTCTTC

d_call: TRBD2
clone_size: many
j_call: TRBJ2-7
v_call: TRBV4-1
cdr3_aa: CASSQEIAGGWYEQYF
cdr3_nt: TGCGCCAGCAGCCAAGAGATAGCGGGAGGGTGGTACGAGCAGTACTTC

d_call: -
clone_size: many
j_call: TRBJ1-5
v_call: TRBV10-3
cdr3_aa: CAISGANNQPQHF
cdr3_nt: TGTGCCATCAGTGGCGCGAATAATCAGCCCCAGCATTTT

d_call: -
clone_size: many
j_call: TRBJ1-4
v_call: TRBV12-3/TRBV12-4
cdr3_aa: CASSPYREINEKLFF
cdr3_nt: TGTGCCAGCAGTCCTTACCGTGAAATTAATGAAAAACTGTTTTTT

d_call: -
clone_size: -
j_call: TRBJ2-1
v_call: TRBV7-2
cdr3_aa: CASSLAGLGPYNEQFF
cdr3_nt: TGTGCCAGCAGCTTGGCGGGCTTGGGGCCCTACAATGAGCAGTTCTTC

d_call: -
clone_size: few
j_call: TRBJ2-7
v_call: TRBV20-1
cdr3_aa: CSARVGGQTSSYEQYF
cdr3_nt: TGCAGTGCTAGAGTAGGGGGACAAACGAGCTCCTACGAGCAGTACTTC

d_call: -
clone_size: -
j_call: TRBJ2-7
v_call: TRBV7-8
cdr3_aa: CASGLASYEQYF
cdr3_nt: TGTGCCAGCGGCCTAGCTTCGTACGAGCAGTACTTC

d_call: TRBD2
clone_size: few
j_call: TRBJ2-1
v_call: TRBV4-2
cdr3_aa: CASSQTRDYGDEQFF
cdr3_nt: TGTGCCAGCAGCCAAACCCGGGACTATGGTGATGAGCAGTTCTTC

d_call: -
clone_size: few
j_call: TRBJ2-1
v_call: TRBV20-1
cdr3_aa: CSAPSYNEQFF
cdr3_nt: TGCAGTGCTCCCTCCTACAATGAGCAGTTCTTC

d_call: TRBD2
clone_size: -
j_call: TRBJ2-1
v_call: TRBV29-1
cdr3_aa: CSPLLAGNEQFF
cdr3_nt: TGCAGCCCTCTTCTAGCGGGCAATGAGCAGTTCTTC

d_call: -
clone_size: many
j_call: TRBJ2-2
v_call: TRBV20-1
cdr3_aa: CSARVWGGLPKNTGELFF
cdr3_nt: TGCAGTGCTAGAGTTTGGGGAGGACTCCCCAAGAACACCGGGGAGCTGTTTTTT

d_call: TRBD1
clone_size: -
j_call: TRBJ1-4
v_call: TRBV7-2
cdr3_aa: CASSPPPWQGATNVKLFF
cdr3_nt: TGTGCCAGCAGCCCACCCCCGTGGCAGGGGGCAACTAATGTAAAACTGTTTTTT

d_call: -
clone_size: -
j_call: TRBJ2-1
v_call: TRBV7-2
cdr3_aa: CASSLQTSYNEQFF
cdr3_nt: TGTGCCAGCAGCCTCCAGACATCCTACAATGAGCAGTTCTTC

d_call: -
clone_size: many
j_call: TRBJ1-1
v_call: TRBV10-3
cdr3_aa: CAISEGTDRMNTEAFF
cdr3_nt: TGTGCCATCAGTGAAGGTACAGATAGAATGAACACTGAAGCTTTCTTT

d_call: TRBD2
clone_size: many
j_call: TRBJ2-1
v_call: TRBV6-2/TRBV6-3
cdr3_aa: CASSYSGSYNEQFF
cdr3_nt: TGTGCCAGCAGTTATAGCGGGAGCTACAATGAGCAGTTCTTC

d_call: TRBD2
clone_size: many
j_call: TRBJ2-3
v_call: TRBV6-5
cdr3_aa: CASSYSLYTSAHTQYF
cdr3_nt: TGTGCCAGCAGTTACTCACTCTACACTAGCGCTCATACGCAGTATTTT

d_call: TRBD1
clone_size: -
j_call: TRBJ2-7
v_call: TRBV7-9
cdr3_aa: CASSLSAGGSYEQYF
cdr3_nt: TGTGCCAGCAGCTTATCGGCAGGGGGCTCCTACGAGCAGTACTTC

d_call: -
clone_size: few
j_call: TRBJ2-7
v_call: TRBV7-9
cdr3_aa: CASSLTVHEQYF
cdr3_nt: TGTGCCAGCAGCTTAACCGTCCACGAGCAGTACTTC

d_call: -
clone_size: many
j_call: TRBJ2-6
v_call: TRBV20-1
cdr3_aa: CSARDPVVVSGANVLTF
cdr3_nt: TGCAGTGCTAGAGATCCCGTCGTTGTCTCTGGGGCCAACGTCCTGACTTTC